The T cell receptor beta chain under discussion was sequenced for a study of blood T cell repertoires in COVID-19. The CDR3 runs to 15 residues. Germline trimming cut 3 bases from V and 5 bases from J; bases unmatched to any gene: 9. Germline CDR1 is SGHRS and CDR2 is YFSETQ. TCRdb's copy holds only in-frame clones and misses some; the assay was immunoSEQ multiplex PCR. Seen here are about 140,000 clones, 70% to 90% observed once, and the top ten hold less than 4%. Source material: PBMCs or T cells enriched from blood (not recorded which). This TCR was sampled from a woman in her fifties or sixties with acute COVID-19. The chain has TRBV5-1 and TRBJ1-2; TRBD1 matches 8 bases. CDR3 sequence: CASSSGGTGIYGYTF. CDR3 coding DNA: TGCGCCAGCAGCTCCGGGGGGACAGGAATTTATGGCTACACCTTC.